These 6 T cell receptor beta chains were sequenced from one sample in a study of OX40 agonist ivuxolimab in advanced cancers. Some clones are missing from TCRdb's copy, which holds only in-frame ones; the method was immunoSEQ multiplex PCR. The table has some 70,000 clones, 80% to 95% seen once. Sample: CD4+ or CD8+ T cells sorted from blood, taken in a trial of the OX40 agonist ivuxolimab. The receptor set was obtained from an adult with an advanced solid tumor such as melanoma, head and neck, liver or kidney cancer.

The CDR3 coding sequence is TGTGCCAGCAGTAAAGGACAGTCCACGTCATTCTCCTACAATGAGCAGTTCTTC. It is translated as CASSKGQSTSFSYNEQFF. V usage is TRBV6-1 and J usage is TRBJ2-1; perhaps TRBD1 as D (6 bases). V lost 5 bases and J lost 0, with 20 bases in between. Germline CDR1 MNHNS, CDR2 SASEGT. The CDR3 spans 18 residues.

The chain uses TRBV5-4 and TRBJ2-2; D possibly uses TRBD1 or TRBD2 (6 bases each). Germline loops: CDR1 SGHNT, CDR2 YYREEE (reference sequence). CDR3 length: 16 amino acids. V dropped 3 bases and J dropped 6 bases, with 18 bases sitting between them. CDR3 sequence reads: CASSSGAKGDAGELFF. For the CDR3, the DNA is TGTGCCAGCAGCTCGGGGGCCAAAGGGGACGCCGGGGAGCTGTTTTTT. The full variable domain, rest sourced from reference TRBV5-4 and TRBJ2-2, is ETGVTQSPTHLIKTRGQQVTLRCSSQSGHNTVSWYQQALGQGPQFIFQYYREEENGRGNFPPRFSGLQFPNYSSELNVNALELDDSALYLCASSSGAKGDAGELFFGEGSRLTVL.

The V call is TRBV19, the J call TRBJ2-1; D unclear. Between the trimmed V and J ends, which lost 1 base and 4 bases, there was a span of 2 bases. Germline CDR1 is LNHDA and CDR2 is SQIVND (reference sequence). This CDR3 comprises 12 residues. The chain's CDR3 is CASSIGYNEQFF. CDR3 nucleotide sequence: TGTGCCAGTAGTATAGGATACAATGAGCAGTTCTTC.

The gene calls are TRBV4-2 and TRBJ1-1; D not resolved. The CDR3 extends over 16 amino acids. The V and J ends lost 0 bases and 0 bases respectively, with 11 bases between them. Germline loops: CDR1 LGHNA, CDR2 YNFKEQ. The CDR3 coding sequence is TGTGCCAGCAGCCAAGAGGTTCGTGGATTGAACACTGAAGCTTTCTTT. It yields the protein CASSQEVRGLNTEAFF.

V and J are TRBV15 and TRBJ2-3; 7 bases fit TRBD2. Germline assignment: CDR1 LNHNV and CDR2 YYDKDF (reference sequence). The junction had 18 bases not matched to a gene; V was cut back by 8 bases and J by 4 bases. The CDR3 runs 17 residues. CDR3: CATGRLAVSGRPDTQYF. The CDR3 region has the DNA TGTGCCACCGGCCGACTAGCAGTTTCTGGCCGGCCAGATACGCAGTATTTT.

The CDR3 DNA reads as TGTGCCAGCAGCGTCCAGGGGGCCAAAAACATTCAGTACTTC. Its translation is CASSVQGAKNIQYF. This rearrangement joins TRBV5-4 to TRBJ2-4, with D possibly TRBD1 on 6 matching bases. The CDR3 extends over 14 amino acids. Trimming shortened V by 4 bases and J by 1 base, and 9 bases separated the two germline ends. Germline V gives CDR1 SGHNT, CDR2 YYREEE (reference sequence). Complete variable domain (other parts from reference TRBV5-4 and TRBJ2-4): ETGVTQSPTHLIKTRGQQVTLRCSSQSGHNTVSWYQQALGQGPQFIFQYYREEENGRGNFPPRFSGLQFPNYSSELNVNALELDDSALYLCASSVQGAKNIQYFGAGTRLSVL.